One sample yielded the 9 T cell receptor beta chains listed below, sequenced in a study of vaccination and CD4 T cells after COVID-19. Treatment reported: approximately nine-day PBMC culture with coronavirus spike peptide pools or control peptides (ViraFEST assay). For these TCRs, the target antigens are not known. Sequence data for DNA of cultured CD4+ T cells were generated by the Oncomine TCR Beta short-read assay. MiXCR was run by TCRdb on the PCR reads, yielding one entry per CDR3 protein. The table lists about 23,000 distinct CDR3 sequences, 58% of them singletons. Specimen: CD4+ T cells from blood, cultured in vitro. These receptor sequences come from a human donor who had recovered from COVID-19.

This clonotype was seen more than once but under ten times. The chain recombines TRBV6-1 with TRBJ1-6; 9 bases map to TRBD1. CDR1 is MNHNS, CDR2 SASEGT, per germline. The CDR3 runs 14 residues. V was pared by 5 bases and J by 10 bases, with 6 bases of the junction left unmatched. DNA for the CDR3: TGTGCCAGCAGTCCGAGGACAGGGGACTCACCCCTCCACTTT. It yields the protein CASSPRTGDSPLHF.

Written as DNA, the CDR3 is TGTGCCAGCAGTACATTGAACACTGAAGCTTTCTTT. It encodes CASSTLNTEAFF. The V and J genes are TRBV6-1 and TRBJ1-1; D remains ambiguous. This CDR3 has 12 amino acids. Germline CDR1 is MNHNS and CDR2 is SASEGT. Trimming shortened V by 5 bases and J by 0 bases, and 4 bases separated the two germline ends.

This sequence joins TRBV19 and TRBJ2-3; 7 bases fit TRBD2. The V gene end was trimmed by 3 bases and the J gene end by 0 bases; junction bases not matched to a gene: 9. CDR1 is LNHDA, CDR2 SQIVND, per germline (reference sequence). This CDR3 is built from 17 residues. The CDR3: CASSIRASGTSTDTQYF. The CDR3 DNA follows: TGTGCCAGTAGTATCCGGGCTAGCGGAACTAGCACAGATACGCAGTATTTT.

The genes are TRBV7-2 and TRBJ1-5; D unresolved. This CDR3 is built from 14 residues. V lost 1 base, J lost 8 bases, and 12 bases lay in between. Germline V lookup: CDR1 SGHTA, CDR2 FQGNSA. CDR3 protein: CASSLERGMKPQHF. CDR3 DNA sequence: TGTGCCAGCAGCTTAGAACGGGGAATGAAGCCCCAGCATTTT.

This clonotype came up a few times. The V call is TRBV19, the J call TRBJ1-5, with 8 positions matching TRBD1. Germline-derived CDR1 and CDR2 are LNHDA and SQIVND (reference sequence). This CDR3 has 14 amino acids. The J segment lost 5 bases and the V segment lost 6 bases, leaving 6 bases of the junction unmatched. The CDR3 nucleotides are TGTGCCAGTAGAGGCAGGGGGCTTTATCAGCCCCAGCATTTT. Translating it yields CASRGRGLYQPQHF.

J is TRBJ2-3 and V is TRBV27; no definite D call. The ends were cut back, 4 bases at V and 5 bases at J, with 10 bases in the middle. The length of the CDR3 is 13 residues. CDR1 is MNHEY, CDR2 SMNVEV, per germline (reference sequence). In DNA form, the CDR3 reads TGTGCCAGCAGTTCGCCCTTCATAGATACGCAGTATTTT. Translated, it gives CASSSPFIDTQYF.

This CDR3 is CASSPRQVNYGYTF. CDR3 in DNA: TGTGCCAGTAGTCCCCGACAGGTTAACTATGGCTACACCTTC. The rearrangement links TRBV19 to TRBJ1-2; a weak D match, TRBD1 (6 bases). V lost 5 bases and J 1 base, leaving 11 bases between the germline ends. Germline loops: CDR1 LNHDA, CDR2 SQIVND (reference sequence). The CDR3 is 14 amino acids.

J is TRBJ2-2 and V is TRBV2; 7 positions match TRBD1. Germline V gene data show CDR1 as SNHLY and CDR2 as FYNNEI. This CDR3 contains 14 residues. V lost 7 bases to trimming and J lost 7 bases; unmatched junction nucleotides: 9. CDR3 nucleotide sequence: TGTGCCAGCACGAAGACAGGGAATATCGGGGAGCTGTTTTTT. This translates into CASTKTGNIGELFF.

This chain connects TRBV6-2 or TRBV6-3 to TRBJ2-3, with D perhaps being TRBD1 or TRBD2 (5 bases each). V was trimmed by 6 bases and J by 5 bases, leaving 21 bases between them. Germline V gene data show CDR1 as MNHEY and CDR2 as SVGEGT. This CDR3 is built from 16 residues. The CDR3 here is CASSASGGERGDTQYF. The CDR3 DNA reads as TGTGCCAGCAGCGCCAGCGGTGGGGAAAGGGGAGATACGCAGTATTTT.